These T cell receptor beta chains were read from a single sample in a study of beta chain features in type 1 diabetes. Profiling relied on immunoSEQ multiplex PCR, and the TCRdb table lists in-frame clones only, not all of them. The sample lists some 660,000 clones, roughly 13% seen once, with 0.03% to 0.04% in the top ten. Material: naive CD4+ T cells from blood. Source of these receptors: a man younger than 35 with type 1 diabetes. Each CDR3 is given with its conserved first and last residue. A D gene is named only where the DNA matches it firmly. Some rows have no size entry. The others give once, few or many, or a class for an expanded clone.

V	size	D	J	CDR3	DNA
TRBV5-1	-	TRBD1	TRBJ1-1	CASSGDRGNTEAFF	TGCGCCAGCAGCGGGGACAGGGGGAATACTGAAGCTTTCTTT
TRBV27	once	TRBD2	TRBJ2-1	CASSLDRLAGGGNEQFF	TGTGCCAGCAGCCTCGACCGACTAGCGGGAGGGGGGAATGAGCAGTTCTTC
TRBV5-1	few	TRBD1	TRBJ1-6	CASSQDRAYSPLHF	TGCGCCAGCTCACAGGACAGGGCTTATTCACCCCTCCACTTT
TRBV6-5	-	-	TRBJ2-7	CASSYPGRAEQYF	TGTGCCAGCAGTTACCCGGGGCGGGCCGAGCAGTACTTC
TRBV18	-	-	TRBJ1-6	CASSGTGREKHF	TGTGCCAGTTCGGGAACGGGACGGGAAAAACACTTT
TRBV29-1	-	TRBD2	TRBJ2-2	CSGRTSGGPTNTGELFF	TGCAGCGGAAGGACTAGCGGGGGGCCAACGAACACCGGGGAGCTGTTTTTT
TRBV2	-	TRBD2	TRBJ2-3	CASSEPGGADTQYF	TGTGCCAGCAGTGAACCCGGGGGGGCAGATACGCAGTATTTT
TRBV30	few	-	TRBJ1-2	CAWSETESDGYTF	TGTGCCTGGAGTGAGACAGAATCCGATGGCTACACCTTC
TRBV5-4	-	-	TRBJ2-7	CASSLKQDGYEQYF	TGTGCCAGCAGCTTGAAACAGGACGGGTACGAGCAGTACTTC
TRBV7-9	-	-	TRBJ1-5	CASSRDLLSNQPQHF	TGTGCCAGCAGCCGCGACCTGCTAAGCAATCAGCCCCAGCATTTT
TRBV30	-	-	TRBJ2-2	CAWSVLSGELFF	TGTGCCTGGAGTGTACTTTCCGGGGAGCTGTTTTTT
TRBV30	-	TRBD2	TRBJ2-3	CAWSLAGSTDTQYF	TGTGCCTGGAGCTTAGCGGGGAGCACAGATACGCAGTATTTT
TRBV6-1	few	TRBD1	TRBJ2-7	CASSARPGQLYEQYF	TGTGCCAGCAGTGCGCGTCCGGGACAGCTCTACGAGCAGTACTTC
TRBV5-1	-	TRBD2	TRBJ2-1	CASSQSSSGTSGRAGYNEQFF	TGCGCCAGCAGCCAATCCTCCTCCGGGACTAGCGGGAGGGCCGGGTACAATGAGCAGTTCTTC
TRBV7-2	few	-	TRBJ1-2	CASSLTRGAPGYTF	TGTGCCAGCAGCCTCACTCGGGGGGCGCCTGGCTACACCTTC
TRBV19	few	TRBD1	TRBJ2-1	CASSIGDRANEQFF	TGTGCCAGTAGTATTGGTGACAGGGCGAATGAGCAGTTCTTC
TRBV29-1	few	-	TRBJ2-2	CSVDGRTNTGELFF	TGCAGCGTTGACGGCAGAACGAACACCGGGGAGCTGTTTTTT
TRBV5-4	-	-	TRBJ2-5	CASSPGGGKETQYF	TGTGCCAGCAGCCCCGGAGGGGGTAAAGAGACCCAGTACTTC
TRBV29-1	-	-	TRBJ2-7	CSVEGVDPYEQYF	TGCAGCGTTGAAGGAGTGGATCCATACGAGCAGTACTTC
TRBV27	few	TRBD2	TRBJ2-7	CASSLIAGGLSGEQYF	TGTGCCAGCAGTTTAATAGCGGGAGGCCTCAGCGGCGAGCAGTACTTC
TRBV6-1	-	TRBD1	TRBJ1-4	CATWDRGGKLFF	TGTGCCACCTGGGACAGGGGAGGAAAACTGTTTTTT
TRBV11-1	-	TRBD2	TRBJ2-3	CASSFSGGRTDTQYF	TGTGCCAGCAGCTTTAGCGGGGGCCGCACAGATACGCAGTATTTT
TRBV6-5	-	-	TRBJ2-1	CASSPLVRGHNEQFF	TGTGCCAGCAGTCCCCTCGTCCGGGGTCACAATGAGCAGTTCTTC
TRBV9	-	-	TRBJ2-2	CASSVGVAVTGGELFF	TGTGCCAGCAGCGTAGGAGTAGCTGTGACGGGCGGGGAGCTGTTTTTT
TRBV5-1	-	TRBD2	TRBJ2-3	CASSFPREATDTQYF	TGCGCCAGCAGCTTTCCGCGGGAGGCAACAGATACGCAGTATTTT
TRBV30	-	TRBD2	TRBJ2-2	CAWSHGLAGAEELFF	TGTGCCTGGAGTCACGGACTAGCGGGGGCGGAGGAGCTGTTTTTT
TRBV6-6	-	-	TRBJ1-1	CASSYEGRGSTEAFF	TGTGCCAGCAGTTACGAGGGCAGGGGATCCACTGAAGCTTTCTTT
TRBV21-1	many	-	TRBJ2-1	CASRTSGGNNEQFF	TGTGCCAGCAGGACTAGCGGGGGGAACAATGAGCAGTTCTTC
TRBV5-1	-	TRBD2	TRBJ2-5	CASSIRLAGPETQYF	TGCGCCAGCAGCATCCGACTAGCCGGCCCAGAGACCCAGTACTTC
TRBV14	-	TRBD2	TRBJ2-1	CASSQGLVGEQFF	TGTGCCAGCAGTCAGGGACTAGTGGGAGAGCAGTTCTTC
TRBV29-1	-	-	TRBJ2-7	CSVGHFGGPTYEQYF	TGCAGCGTTGGTCACTTCGGGGGGCCCACCTACGAGCAGTACTTC
TRBV4-1	-	-	TRBJ1-3	CASSQSRGGRDSGNTIYF	TGCGCCAGCAGCCAATCGCGGGGGGGCCGCGACTCTGGAAACACCATATATTTT
TRBV29-1	-	-	TRBJ1-1	CSVVKGDPDTEAFF	TGCAGCGTTGTGAAGGGAGATCCGGACACTGAAGCTTTCTTT
TRBV18	-	TRBD1	TRBJ2-5	CASSPPGQQETQYF	TGTGCCAGCTCACCACCGGGACAGCAAGAGACCCAGTACTTC
TRBV30	few	-	TRBJ2-7	CAWSPDLRDGSFLPYEQYF	TGTGCCTGGAGTCCCGACCTCCGGGACGGTTCTTTTCTCCCCTACGAGCAGTACTTC
TRBV7-2	-	TRBD1	TRBJ2-3	CASSSQGVLITDTQYF	TGTGCCAGCAGCTCCCAGGGGGTCTTGATTACAGATACGCAGTATTTT
TRBV2	-	TRBD2	TRBJ2-1	CASSPPGLALNEQFF	TGTGCCAGCAGTCCCCCAGGACTAGCCCTCAATGAGCAGTTCTTC
TRBV6-5	few	-	TRBJ2-5	CASSYSTGQETQYF	TGTGCCAGCAGTTACTCGACTGGCCAAGAGACCCAGTACTTC
TRBV5-6	-	TRBD1	TRBJ2-2	CASSPFTGAGELFF	TGTGCCAGCAGCCCTTTTACAGGGGCCGGGGAGCTGTTTTTT
TRBV11-1	few	-	TRBJ1-1	CASTIATGVMNTEAFF	TGTGCCAGCACCATAGCGACAGGCGTTATGAACACTGAAGCTTTCTTT
TRBV30	-	-	TRBJ1-1	CAWSFSMGSQGAFF	TGTGCCTGGAGTTTTTCTATGGGCTCCCAGGGAGCTTTCTTT